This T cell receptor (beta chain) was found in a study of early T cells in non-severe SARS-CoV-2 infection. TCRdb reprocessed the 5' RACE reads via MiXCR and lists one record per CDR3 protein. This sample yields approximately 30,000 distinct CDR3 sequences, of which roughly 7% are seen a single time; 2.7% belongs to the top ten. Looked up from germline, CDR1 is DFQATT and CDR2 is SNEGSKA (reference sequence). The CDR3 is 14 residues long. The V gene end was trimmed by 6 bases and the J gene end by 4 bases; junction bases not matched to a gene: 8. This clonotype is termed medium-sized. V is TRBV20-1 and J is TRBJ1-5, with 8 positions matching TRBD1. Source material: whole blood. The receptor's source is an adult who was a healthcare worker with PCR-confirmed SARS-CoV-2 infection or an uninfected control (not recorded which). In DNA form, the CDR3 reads TGCAGTGCCCTTCGGACAGGGCGGAATCAGCCCCAGCATTTT. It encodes CSALRTGRNQPQHF.